The clone carrying this T cell receptor (beta chain) turned up a few times. The germline V gene encodes CDR1 DFQATT and CDR2 SNEGSKA (reference sequence). V shed 6 bases and J shed 2 bases, with 10 bases lying between them. The length of the CDR3 is 12 residues. The record originates from a study of spatial heterogeneity in lung cancer. Looking at the study overall: Unique TCR and UMI combinations averaged more than ten appearances each in raw reads.

TCR cDNA molecules were tagged individually, and each one carried a unique molecular identifier. TCRdb reprocessed the 5' RACE reads with MiXCR, giving one entry per CDR3 protein. The sample consists of roughly 20,000 distinct CDR3 sequences, roughly 4.2% of them appearing once. Documented time point: sample taken at primary tumor resection. Unsorted whole RNA samples from tumor, nontumor lung or frozen PBMC were sequenced. The 72 donors had untreated early-stage non-small cell lung cancer. This TCR was sampled from a male donor with early-stage non-small cell lung cancer. Sequenced here: PBMCs, sampled at surgery. The rearrangement links TRBV20-1 to TRBJ2-5; possibly TRBD1 for D (6 bases). The CDR3 is CSAGRGQETQYF. In DNA, the CDR3 is TGCAGTGCGGGTAGGGGGCAAGAGACCCAGTACTTC.